The TCR beta chain under discussion was sequenced for a study of PD-1 blockade in classical Hodgkin lymphoma. Whole-study findings and limits: Still unresolved is the cause of the repertoire differences, which may be disease activity or prior therapy.

As for time point: newly diagnosed, previously untreated cHL patient sample. Acting as the comparison were PBMCs from newly diagnosed, untreated classical Hodgkin lymphoma. Generated by immunoSEQ multiplex PCR, the TCRdb table keeps only in-frame clones and is missing some. The sample includes roughly 29,000 clones, about 89% of them seen just once. On this clone itself: Its cognate antigen is unknown.

Germline values: CDR1 SGHRS, CDR2 YFSETQ. This CDR3 spans 15 amino acids. V lost 0 bases and J lost 2, with 6 bases in between. The sequencing sample was made of peripheral blood mononuclear cells (PBMCs). The V call is TRBV5-1, the J call TRBJ2-6; TRBD2 is a possible D gene (5 bases). The receptor comes from a human donor with classical Hodgkin lymphoma. Here the CDR3 DNA reads TGCGCCAGCAGCTTGGCCGGGGCTGGGGCCAACGTCCTGACTTTC. Translation gives CASSLAGAGANVLTF.